This passage covers 28 T cell receptor beta chains from one sample sequenced in a study of cytomegalovirus exposure and HLA in healthy donors. Vbeta (60) and Jbeta (13) primers were used in the PCR. Assay: immunoSEQ multiplex PCR; the TCRdb copy retains only in-frame clones and omits some. The repertoire holds roughly 100,000 clones, about four fifths seen once, with roughly 1.2% in the top ten. The sample taken for sequencing was PBMCs. The receptors derive from a man between 35 and 55 years old in good health and CMV-seronegative.

The V call is TRBV7-9, the J call TRBJ2-7, with TRBD1 matching over 8 bases. CDR3 length: 14 residues. The germline CDR1 and CDR2 sequences are SEHNR and FQNEAQ (reference sequence). V gave up 5 bases and J gave up 2 bases; unmatched junction bases: 5. Here the CDR3 reads CASSQDRATYEQYF. CDR3 sequence (DNA): TGTGCCAGCAGCCAGGACAGGGCAACCTACGAGCAGTACTTC.

The chain couples TRBV6-1 to TRBJ1-5; D gene ambiguous. V lost 0 bases, J lost 0 bases, and 6 bases lay in between. Germline values: CDR1 MNHNS, CDR2 SASEGT. There are 15 residues in the CDR3. CDR3 DNA sequence: TGTGCCAGCAGTGAAGCGGGCTCTAGCAATCAGCCCCAGCATTTT. This codes for CASSEAGSSNQPQHF.

The chain recombines TRBV9 with TRBJ2-5, with 10 bases lining up with TRBD2. Unmatched junction bases numbered 11, after V lost 4 bases and J lost 2 bases. The CDR3 length is 17 residues. The V gene's germline CDR1 is SGDLS and CDR2 YYNGEE. Here the CDR3 DNA reads TGTGCCAGCAGCTTGGGGAGCGGGGGGGCCCGGCAAGAGACCCAGTACTTC. This encodes CASSLGSGGARQETQYF.

The rearrangement joins TRBV27 to TRBJ2-7, with 8 bases matching TRBD1. The length of the CDR3 is 13 residues. J gave up 4 bases and V 5 bases, and 4 bases lay outside the gene matches. Germline assignment: CDR1 MNHEY and CDR2 SMNVEV (reference sequence). The CDR3 loop reads CASSQGARYEQYF. Here the CDR3 DNA reads TGTGCCAGCAGTCAGGGGGCGCGGTACGAGCAGTACTTC.

The chain couples TRBV18 to TRBJ1-6; 9 nucleotides match TRBD1. V shed 6 bases and J 7 bases; nucleotides not matched to a gene: 7. The CDR3 consists of 15 residues. Germline assignment: CDR1 KGHSH and CDR2 LQKENI. CDR3 DNA: TGTGCCAGCTCCCCGACGGGACAGGGCAATTCACCCCTCCACTTT. This codes for CASSPTGQGNSPLHF. The whole variable domain, filled in from reference TRBV18 and TRBJ1-6, reads NAGVMQNPRHLVRRRGQEARLRCSPMKGHSHVYWYRQLPEEGLKFMVYLQKENIIDESGMPKERFSAEFPKEGPSILRIQQVVRGDSAAYFCASSPTGQGNSPLHFGNGTRLTVT.

The chain uses TRBV6-5 and TRBJ1-1; TRBD1 is a possible D gene (6 bases). This CDR3 comprises 13 residues. Germline CDR1 MNHEY, CDR2 SVGAGI. The germline V and J ends were trimmed by 2 bases and 5 bases, with 9 bases remaining between them. The CDR3: CASSYGRGTEAFF. The CDR3 coding sequence is TGTGCCAGCAGTTACGGGAGGGGGACTGAAGCTTTCTTT.

This clone is a singleton in its sample. The chain has TRBV27 and TRBJ2-4; a possible D gene is TRBD1 (6 bases). V gave up 1 base and J gave up 6 bases, with 19 bases separating them. Germline assignment: CDR1 MNHEY and CDR2 SMNVEV (reference sequence). This CDR3 has 17 amino acids. The CDR3 sequence is CASSLFQGTTGGNIQYF. The DNA for the CDR3 is TGTGCCAGCAGTTTATTCCAGGGGACGACTGGGGGAAACATTCAGTACTTC.

This clone occurred a few times. The chain combines TRBV18 with TRBJ2-7; 11 nucleotides match TRBD1. The CDR3 extends over 14 amino acids. V lost 3 bases to trimming and J lost 5 bases; unmatched junction nucleotides: 3. Germline V gene data show CDR1 as KGHSH and CDR2 as LQKENI. CDR3 nucleotides: TGTGCCAGCTCACCCGGACAGGGGGCCAACGAGCAGTACTTC. It is translated as CASSPGQGANEQYF.

This chain uses TRBV11-3 with TRBJ2-7; D gene uncertain. The CDR3 has 11 residues. The germline V and J ends were trimmed by 4 bases and 2 bases, with 3 bases remaining between them. Per germline, CDR1 SGHNT and CDR2 YENEEA. CDR3 in amino acids: CASSSTYEQYF. For the CDR3, the DNA is TGTGCCAGCAGCTCAACCTACGAGCAGTACTTC. Looking up the rest from reference TRBV11-3 and TRBJ2-7 gives the full variable domain: EAGVVQSPRYKIIEKKQPVAFWCNPISGHNTLYWYLQNLGQGPELLIRYENEEAVDDSQLPKDRFSAERLKGVDSTLKIQPAELGDSAVYLCASSSTYEQYFGPGTRLTVT.

This clone was picked up one time. This chain connects TRBV27 to TRBJ2-7; D is undetermined. Germline V CDR1 and CDR2: MNHEY, SMNVEV (reference sequence). The CDR3 covers 13 residues. The V end lost 0 bases, the J end lost 7 bases, and 10 bases lay between the germline ends. CDR3 coding DNA: TGTGCCAGCAGTTTATCGGCGGCGTGGGAGCAGTACTTC. Protein sequence: CASSLSAAWEQYF.

This clone turned up a few times. This chain connects TRBV18 to TRBJ2-1; a possible D gene is TRBD1 (5 bases). Germline V lookup: CDR1 KGHSH, CDR2 LQKENI. V dropped 2 bases and J dropped 5 bases, with 7 bases sitting between them. This CDR3 is built from 13 residues. CDR3 DNA sequence: TGTGCCAGCTCACCATCCAGGGACAATGAGCAGTTCTTC. Translated, it gives CASSPSRDNEQFF.

This clone was seen once. This sequence joins TRBV30 and TRBJ2-7; TRBD1 aligns across 10 bases. This CDR3 is built from 14 residues. V was pared by 3 bases and J by 2 bases, with 4 bases of the junction left unmatched. Germline CDR1 is GTSNPN and CDR2 is SVGIG (reference sequence). CDR3 loop: CAWSIGQGAYEQYF. Here the CDR3 DNA reads TGTGCCTGGAGCATTGGACAGGGGGCCTACGAGCAGTACTTC.

The gene calls are TRBV7-9 and TRBJ1-1, with TRBD1 identical over 10 bases. V lost 7 bases, J lost 0 bases, and 11 bases stayed unmatched. The CDR3 length is 17 residues. The germline gives CDR1 SEHNR, CDR2 FQNEAQ (reference sequence). The CDR3 loop reads CASTLGTGAIMNTEAFF. DNA of the CDR3: TGTGCCAGCACCCTCGGGACAGGGGCTATCATGAACACTGAAGCTTTCTTT.

The chain joins TRBV5-1 to TRBJ2-2; 9 positions match TRBD1. With V trimmed by 4 bases and J by 4 bases, 5 bases remained unmatched. CDR1 SGHRS and CDR2 YFSETQ come from the germline V gene. The CDR3 consists of 15 residues. The CDR3, as DNA: TGCGCCAGCAGCGGGACAGGGTCGGGCACCGGGGAGCTGTTTTTT. This gives the protein CASSGTGSGTGELFF.

The chain uses TRBV6-5 and TRBJ1-2; D uncertain. This CDR3 spans 13 amino acids. Germline CDR1 and CDR2: MNHEY and SVGAGI. Trimming cost V 6 bases and J 3 bases, with 11 bases left between them. The CDR3 nucleotides read TGTGCCAGCAGGACCGGGAGTTACTATGGCTACACCTTC. It yields the protein CASRTGSYYGYTF.

Turning to this clone: A junction boundary mismatches the germline segment, possibly from a read error. This sequence joins TRBV25-1 and TRBJ1-2, with 7 bases that match TRBD1. Germline lookup yields CDR1 MGHDK and CDR2 SYGVNS. This CDR3 has 16 residues. In DNA form, the CDR3 reads TGTGCCAGCAGTGGCCCTCGGGACAGCGGTCACTATGGCTACATCTTC. Translated: CASSGPRDSGHYGYIF.

The rearrangement joins TRBV5-6 to TRBJ2-1; D uncertain. CDR3 length: 15 residues. V shed 4 bases and J shed 0 bases, with 11 bases lying between them. Germline assignment: CDR1 SGHDT and CDR2 YYEEEE. CDR3 in amino acids: CASSETPSSYNEQFF. As DNA, the CDR3 is TGTGCCAGCAGCGAGACACCGAGCTCCTACAATGAGCAGTTCTTC.

This clone has a single count. V is TRBV9 and J is TRBJ2-3, with 12 bases identical to TRBD2. CDR1 is SGDLS, CDR2 YYNGEE, per germline. V shed 2 bases, J shed 7 bases, and the junction held 5 bases outside the gene matches. The CDR3 is 15 residues long. The DNA of the CDR3 is TGTGCCAGCAGCGTGTCTAGCGGGGGGGCCTATACGCAGTATTTT. It encodes CASSVSSGGAYTQYF.

The chain carries TRBV7-2 and TRBJ1-5; 8 positions match TRBD1. Losses at the gene ends were 4 bases for V and 9 bases for J; bases not matched to a gene: 8. CDR3 length equals 14 residues. CDR1 and CDR2 from the germline V gene are SGHTA and FQGNSA. This CDR3 reads CASSSGQGYWPQHF. For the CDR3, the DNA is TGTGCCAGCAGCTCCGGACAGGGCTATTGGCCCCAGCATTTT. The variable domain in full, with the rest retrieved from reference TRBV7-2 and TRBJ1-5, is GAGVSQSPSNKVTEKGKDVELRCDPISGHTALYWYRQSLGQGLEFLIYFQGNSAPDKSGLPSDRFSAERTGGSVSTLTIQRTQQEDSAVYLCASSSGQGYWPQHFGDGTRLSIL.

The chain has TRBV16 and TRBJ1-1, with D perhaps TRBD1 (6 bases). This CDR3 has 14 amino acids. V was shortened by 0 bases and J by 7 bases, with 12 bases between the two germline ends. In germline, CDR1 is KGHSY, CDR2 FQNENV. CDR3 sequence: CASSQSGRGIEAFF. In nucleotides, the CDR3 is TGTGCCAGCAGCCAATCAGGCAGGGGAATTGAAGCTTTCTTT.

This chain links TRBV6-5 with TRBJ2-1, with TRBD2 identical over 10 bases. Trimming cost V 6 bases and J 5 bases; bases outside gene matches: 4. The CDR3 spans 14 residues. The germline gives CDR1 MNHEY, CDR2 SVGAGI. The CDR3 protein is CASRGLAPNNEQFF. The CDR3 coding sequence is TGTGCCAGCAGGGGACTAGCGCCAAACAATGAGCAGTTCTTC.

This clone is labeled medium-sized. The chain carries TRBV6-5 and TRBJ1-2; D is undetermined. Germline CDR1 and CDR2: MNHEY and SVGAGI. CDR3 length: 13 amino acids. Trimming removed 5 bases from V and 4 bases from J, with 11 bases in between. The CDR3 reads CASSPLPVYGYTF. The CDR3 DNA sequence: TGTGCCAGCAGTCCCCTACCGGTCTATGGCTACACCTTC.

The chain employs TRBV4-1 and TRBJ2-7, with 8 bases fitting TRBD1. This CDR3 has 15 residues. The junction had 8 bases not matched to a gene; V was cut back by 4 bases and J by 3 bases. The germline gives CDR1 MGHRA, CDR2 YSYEKL. The CDR3 nucleotides read TGCGCCAGCAGCCGAGGCATGACAGGGGACTACGAGCAGTACTTC. Its translation: CASSRGMTGDYEQYF.

In DNA form, the CDR3 reads TGCAGCGTGTCGGGACTAGCGGGGGTCTACCAAGAGACCCAGTACTTC. Amino acids: CSVSGLAGVYQETQYF. This sequence joins TRBV29-1 and TRBJ2-5; TRBD2 aligns across 14 bases. Trimming took 6 bases from V and 0 from J; bases not matched to a gene: 6. This CDR3 region has 16 residues. In germline, CDR1 is SQVTM, CDR2 ANQGSEA.

The V and J genes are TRBV18 and TRBJ1-3; 9 bases line up with TRBD1. Per germline, CDR1 KGHSH and CDR2 LQKENI. This CDR3 contains 17 residues. V lost 1 base, J lost 0 bases, and 4 bases stayed unmatched. The CDR3 spells CASSPQQGARSGNTIYF. The CDR3, as DNA: TGTGCCAGCTCACCACAACAGGGGGCGCGCTCTGGAAACACCATATATTTT.

CDR3: CASSLQGELFF. The CDR3 DNA reads as TGCGCCAGCAGCTTGCAAGGGGAGCTGTTTTTT. The V and J genes are TRBV5-1 and TRBJ2-2; D ambiguous. Per germline, CDR1 SGHRS and CDR2 YFSETQ. Trimming shortened V by 1 base and J by 8 bases, and 3 bases separated the two germline ends. The CDR3 covers 11 residues.

V and J are TRBV4-1 and TRBJ2-3; TRBD2 aligns across 10 bases. After removal of 3 bases from V and 3 bases from J, the junction contained 3 bases not matched to a gene. The CDR3 contains 15 residues. Germline CDR1 and CDR2: MGHRA and YSYEKL. This chain's CDR3 is CASSQASGSTDTQYF. The DNA for the CDR3 is TGCGCCAGCAGCCAGGCTAGCGGGAGTACAGATACGCAGTATTTT.

The chain is built from TRBV9 and TRBJ1-2; possible D gene TRBD1, 6 bases. Germline-derived CDR1 and CDR2 are SGDLS and YYNGEE. The CDR3 loop spans 17 amino acids. V dropped 0 bases and J dropped 3 bases, with 18 bases sitting between them. This chain's CDR3 is CASSVEPGVSLDYGYTF. The CDR3 DNA follows: TGTGCCAGCAGCGTAGAACCAGGGGTCTCTTTAGACTATGGCTACACCTTC.